The 19 T cell receptor beta chains below come from one sample, sequenced in a study of blood T cell repertoires in COVID-19. TCRdb keeps only in-frame clones here, not all; method: immunoSEQ multiplex PCR. The sample lists about 200,000 clones; around nine tenths were seen once. The specimen sequenced was peripheral blood. The receptors originated from a man in his fifties or sixties with active or convalescent COVID-19.

The sample holds a few counts of this clone. J is TRBJ2-5 and V is TRBV5-1; D ambiguous. Trimming took off 0 bases at V and 4 bases at J, with 13 bases between the two ends. This CDR3 is built from 15 residues. Looked up from germline, CDR1 is SGHRS and CDR2 is YFSETQ. The chain's CDR3 is CASSLGFSAIETQYF. The CDR3 DNA follows: TGCGCCAGCAGCTTGGGGTTTAGTGCCATAGAGACCCAGTACTTC.

The chain is built from TRBV4-1 and TRBJ2-5, with a possible D match to TRBD2 (5 bases). V lost 1 base and J 5 bases, leaving 14 bases between the germline ends. CDR1 is MGHRA, CDR2 YSYEKL, per germline. This CDR3 contains 15 residues. This CDR3 is CASSQALTSGETQYF. In DNA form, the CDR3 reads TGCGCCAGCAGCCAAGCTCTAACTAGTGGGGAGACCCAGTACTTC.

In its sample, this clone was seen a few times. This chain uses TRBV21-1 with TRBJ1-6; the table's D gene call, TRBD1, was not cross checked with the DNA. TRBV21-1 is listed as a pseudogene. This CDR3 is 12 amino acids long. In nucleotides, the CDR3 is TGTGCCAGCAGATACTATGGACATCCCCTCCACTTT. It yields the protein CASRYYGHPLHF.

Only one count was recorded for this clone. The chain combines TRBV5-8 with TRBJ2-2; D not certain. CDR1 and CDR2 from the germline V gene are SGHTS and YDEGEE. This CDR3 has 17 amino acids. Between the trimmed V and J ends, which lost 4 bases and 2 bases, there was a span of 18 bases. CDR3 in amino acids: CASSPSWALINTGELFF. The CDR3 DNA is TGTGCCAGCAGCCCCTCCTGGGCCCTCATAAACACCGGGGAGCTGTTTTTT.

The V gene is TRBV13, the J gene TRBJ2-2; D remains unclear. The CDR3 covers 12 residues. Trimming took 3 bases from V and 5 from J, leaving 4 bases between them. Per germline, CDR1 PRHDT and CDR2 FYEKMQ (reference sequence). The CDR3 sequence: CASSFYTGELFF. In DNA form, the CDR3 reads TGTGCCAGCAGCTTCTATACCGGGGAGCTGTTTTTT.

The chain carries TRBV2 and TRBJ2-2; 7 bases are shared with TRBD2. CDR3 length equals 13 residues. The trim removed 9 bases at V and 4 bases at J, leaving 5 bases unmatched. CDR1 is SNHLY and CDR2 is FYNNEI in the germline V gene. CDR3 residues: CARGDYPTGELFF. CDR3 DNA: TGTGCCAGAGGGGACTACCCCACCGGGGAGCTGTTTTTT.

The chain recombines TRBV12-3 or TRBV12-4 with TRBJ1-5; the match to TRBD1 covers 7 bases. Germline trimming cut 6 bases from V and 5 bases from J; bases unmatched to any gene: 4. The CDR3 sequence is 13 residues long. The CDR3 is CASSRTGDQPQHF. The CDR3 DNA reads TGTGCCAGCAGCCGGACAGGCGATCAGCCCCAGCATTTT.

This clone was seen only a few times. The DNA of the CDR3 is TGCGCCAGCACCGTTATGGGGGGGAACACTGAAGCTTTCTTT. Its translation is CASTVMGGNTEAFF. The chain links TRBV5-1 to TRBJ1-1; tentative D call: TRBD1 (5 bases). V gave up 6 bases and J gave up 1 base, with 13 bases separating them. This CDR3 has 14 amino acids. Germline CDR1 and CDR2: SGHRS and YFSETQ. Variable domain in full (rest from reference TRBV5-1 and TRBJ1-1): KAGVTQTPRYLIKTRGQQVTLSCSPISGHRSVSWYQQTPGQGLQFLFEYFSETQRNKGNFPGRFSGRQFSNSRSEMNVSTLELGDSALYLCASTVMGGNTEAFFGQGTRLTVV.

The chain is built from TRBV11-2 and TRBJ1-6; 10 bases match TRBD1. The CDR3 is made up of 17 amino acids. V lost 5 bases, J lost 1 base, and 5 bases stayed unmatched. The germline CDR1 and CDR2 sequences are SGHAT and FQNNGV. Here the CDR3 reads CASSRGQGMSYNSPLHF. CDR3 sequence (DNA): TGTGCCAGCAGCCGGGGACAGGGGATGTCCTATAATTCACCCCTCCACTTT. Looking up the rest from reference TRBV11-2 and TRBJ1-6 gives the full variable domain: EAGVAQSPRYKIIEKRQSVAFWCNPISGHATLYWYQQILGQGPKLLIQFQNNGVVDDSQLPKDRFSAERLKGVDSTLKIQPAKLEDSAVYLCASSRGQGMSYNSPLHFGNGTRLTVT.

Only one count was recorded for this clone. The chain uses TRBV2 and TRBJ2-6; no clear D gene. The germline V gene has CDR1 SNHLY and CDR2 FYNNEI. The CDR3 is 12 residues long. V was trimmed by 6 bases and J by 5 bases, leaving 5 bases between them. The CDR3 coding sequence is TGTGCCAGCAGGAACAGGGCCAACGTCCTGACTTTC. This translates into CASRNRANVLTF.

This sequence joins TRBV7-2 and TRBJ1-3; D may be TRBD1 (6 bases). The germline V and J ends were trimmed by 7 bases and 4 bases, with 14 bases remaining between them. CDR1 is SGHTA and CDR2 is FQGNSA in the germline V gene. This CDR3 has 14 residues. The CDR3 coding sequence is TGTGCCAGCACCCTAGGGGGTGACGGAAACACCATATATTTT. Its translation: CASTLGGDGNTIYF.

V gene TRBV7-9 combines with J gene TRBJ1-1, with 8 bases aligning to TRBD1. Per germline, CDR1 SEHNR and CDR2 FQNEAQ (reference sequence). Trimming removed 5 bases from V and 8 bases from J; junction bases left unmatched: 10. The CDR3 loop spans 14 amino acids. The CDR3 sequence: CASSQQGVSREAFF. In nucleotides, the CDR3 is TGTGCCAGCAGCCAACAGGGGGTGTCAAGAGAAGCTTTCTTT.

The table lists this clone with a few counts. The chain recombines TRBV30 with TRBJ1-1; D gene ambiguous. Germline CDR1 GTSNPN, CDR2 SVGIG (reference sequence). The CDR3 runs 14 residues. Between the trimmed V and J ends, which lost 5 bases and 1 base, there was a span of 14 bases. The CDR3 loop is CAWDPRGTNTEAFF. CDR3 nucleotide sequence: TGTGCCTGGGACCCCCGGGGAACGAACACTGAAGCTTTCTTT.

The chain links TRBV12-3 or TRBV12-4 to TRBJ2-3, with D tentatively TRBD1 (5 bases). The CDR3 has 13 amino acids. With 10 bases removed from V and 2 bases from J, the gap between germline ends came to 13 bases. This CDR3 reads CATLGQYTDTQYF. CDR3 nucleotide sequence: TGTGCCACCCTGGGGCAATACACAGATACGCAGTATTTT.

The J gene is TRBJ2-6, the V gene TRBV7-9; 8 positions match TRBD1. The CDR3 is 17 amino acids. Germline V gives CDR1 SEHNR, CDR2 FQNEAQ (reference sequence). Trimming cost V 4 bases and J 4 bases; bases outside gene matches: 9. The CDR3, as DNA: TGTGCCAGCAGCTCAGGACAGGGTCGGGTAGGGGCCAACGTCCTGACTTTC. Translation gives CASSSGQGRVGANVLTF.

The chain links TRBV11-2 to TRBJ2-5; 11 bases map to TRBD2. V trimming: 7 bases; J trimming: 7 bases; junction bases outside the gene matches: 11. CDR1 and CDR2 from the germline V gene are SGHAT and FQNNGV. The CDR3 has 15 amino acids. This CDR3 reads CASTPFSGGGGTQYF. The CDR3 nucleotides are TGTGCCAGCACCCCCTTTAGCGGGGGGGGAGGGACCCAGTACTTC.

The J gene is TRBJ2-2, the V gene TRBV7-9, with D perhaps TRBD1 (6 bases). This CDR3 is 17 amino acids long. In germline, CDR1 is SEHNR, CDR2 FQNEAQ (reference sequence). V was cut by 5 bases and J by 2 bases, with 18 bases left in between. CDR3 in amino acids: CASSTLLGRGNTGELFF. The CDR3 DNA reads as TGTGCCAGCAGCACTTTACTTGGCAGGGGTAACACCGGGGAGCTGTTTTTT. Using reference TRBV7-9 and TRBJ2-2 for the parts outside the CDR3, the full variable domain is DTGVSQNPRHKITKRGQNVTFRCDPISEHNRLYWYRQTLGQGPEFLTYFQNEAQLEKSRLLSDRFSAERPKGSFSTLEIQRTEQGDSAMYLCASSTLLGRGNTGELFFGEGSRLTVL.

The chain employs TRBV6-5 and TRBJ2-3, with 8 bases that match TRBD2. J was trimmed by 2 bases and V by 4 bases; bases with no gene match: 5. CDR3 length equals 15 residues. Germline CDR1 is MNHEY and CDR2 is SVGAGI. This CDR3 is CASSLAGPHTDTQYF. CDR3 coding DNA: TGTGCCAGCAGTTTAGCGGGGCCGCACACAGATACGCAGTATTTT.

The chain has TRBV2 and TRBJ1-2, with TRBD1 matching 8 bases. The CDR3 runs 16 residues. V lost 1 base to trimming and J lost 2 bases; unmatched junction nucleotides: 6. CDR1 SNHLY and CDR2 FYNNEI come from the germline V gene. Written as DNA, the CDR3 is TGTGCCAGCAGTGAAGGCGGGACAGGTATCAACTATGGCTACACCTTC. It yields the protein CASSEGGTGINYGYTF. Filled out from reference TRBV2 and TRBJ1-2, the complete variable domain reads EPEVTQTPSHQVTQMGQEVILRCVPISNHLYFYWYRQILGQKVEFLVSFYNNEISEKSEIFDDQFSVERPDGSNFTLKIRSTKLEDSAMYFCASSEGGTGINYGYTFGSGTRLTVV.